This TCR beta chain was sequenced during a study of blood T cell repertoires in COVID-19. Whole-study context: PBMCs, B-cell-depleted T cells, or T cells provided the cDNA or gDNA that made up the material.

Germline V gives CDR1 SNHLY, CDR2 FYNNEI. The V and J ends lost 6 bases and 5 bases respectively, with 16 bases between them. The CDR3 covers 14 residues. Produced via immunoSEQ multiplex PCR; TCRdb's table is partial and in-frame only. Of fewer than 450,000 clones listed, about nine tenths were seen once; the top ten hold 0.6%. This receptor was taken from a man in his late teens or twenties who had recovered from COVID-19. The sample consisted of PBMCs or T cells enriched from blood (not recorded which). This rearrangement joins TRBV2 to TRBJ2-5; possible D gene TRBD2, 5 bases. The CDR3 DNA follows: TGTGCCAGCAGGAAGGAGGAAAGAGGCGAGACCCAGTACTTC. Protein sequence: CASRKEERGETQYF.